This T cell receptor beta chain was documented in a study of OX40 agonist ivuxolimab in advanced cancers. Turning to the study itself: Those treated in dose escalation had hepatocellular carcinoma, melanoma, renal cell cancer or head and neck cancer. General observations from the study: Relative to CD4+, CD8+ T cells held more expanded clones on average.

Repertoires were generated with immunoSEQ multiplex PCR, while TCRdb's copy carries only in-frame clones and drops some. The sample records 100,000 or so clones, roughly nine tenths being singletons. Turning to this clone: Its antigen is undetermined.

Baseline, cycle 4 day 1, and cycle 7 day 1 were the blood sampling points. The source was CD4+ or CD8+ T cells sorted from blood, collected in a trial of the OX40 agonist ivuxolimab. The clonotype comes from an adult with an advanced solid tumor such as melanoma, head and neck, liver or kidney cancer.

The CDR3 spells CASKTGGYQPQHF. The DNA for the CDR3 is TGTGCCAGCAAGACAGGGGGCTATCAGCCCCAGCATTTT. This chain joins TRBV2 and TRBJ1-5; 10 nucleotides line up with TRBD1. This CDR3 is 13 amino acids long. Germline CDR1 reads SNHLY; CDR2 reads FYNNEI. With V trimmed by 7 bases and J by 5 bases, 2 bases remained unmatched.